A single sample is the source of the 21 T cell receptor beta chains below, sequenced in a study of beta chain features in type 1 diabetes. Overall study results and limits: Moderately but significantly shorter TCRB CDR3s were found in Type 1 diabetes patients in all four CD4+ subsets.

Their specific antigens are unknown. Since all of the isolated RNA was reverse transcribed, expressed TCRB transcripts were what got sequenced. The protocol was immunoSEQ multiplex PCR, while the TCRdb copy is restricted to in-frame clones and leaves out a portion. The top ten hold more than 0.095% of the sample, which has around 650,000 clones, roughly an eighth seen once. Sequencing was done on a sample of naive CD4+ T cells from blood. These receptors all stem from a man younger than 45 with type 1 diabetes.

A few counts support this clone. This sequence joins TRBV11-2 and TRBJ2-5; a possible D gene is TRBD1 (5 bases). The CDR3 totals 15 residues. V was pared by 1 base and J by 7 bases, with 16 bases between. The V gene's germline CDR1 is SGHAT and CDR2 FQNNGV. The CDR3, as DNA: TGTGCCAGCAGCTTAGCATGGGGCCCCCAGGGGACCCAGTACTTC. Translated, it gives CASSLAWGPQGTQYF. The entire variable domain, with the rest obtained from reference TRBV11-2 and TRBJ2-5, is as follows: EAGVAQSPRYKIIEKRQSVAFWCNPISGHATLYWYQQILGQGPKLLIQFQNNGVVDDSQLPKDRFSAERLKGVDSTLKIQPAKLEDSAVYLCASSLAWGPQGTQYFGPGTRLLVL.

This rearrangement joins TRBV19 to TRBJ1-2; D perhaps matches TRBD1 (6 bases). Trimming took 3 bases from V and 12 from J, leaving 14 bases between them. From germline, CDR1 is LNHDA and CDR2 SQIVND (reference sequence). The length of the CDR3 is 12 residues. The DNA for the CDR3 is TGTGCCAGTAGTATTTTACAGGGAAAGCACACCTTC. It yields the protein CASSILQGKHTF.

This clone was seen a handful of times. This chain joins TRBV6-6 and TRBJ1-2; TRBD1 aligns across 8 bases. With 5 bases clipped from V and 3 bases from J, the junction kept 8 bases outside the gene matches. Germline CDR1 MNHNY, CDR2 SVGAGI (reference sequence). CDR3 length equals 15 residues. CDR3 protein: CASSPRTGTHYGYTF. DNA of the CDR3: TGTGCCAGCAGTCCGAGGACAGGGACCCACTATGGCTACACCTTC.

The rearrangement uses TRBV11-3 and TRBJ2-1; 8 positions match TRBD2. The CDR3 has 16 amino acids. Trimming at V came to 6 bases and at J to 8 bases, leaving 15 bases not matched to a gene. The germline CDR1 and CDR2 sequences are SGHNT and YENEEA. Here the CDR3 reads CASRSQLAVLEDEQFF. The CDR3 nucleotides read TGTGCCAGCAGATCGCAACTAGCGGTCCTAGAGGATGAGCAGTTCTTC.

A few counts support this clone. CDR3 protein: CASSQDVQPLGVLTF. The CDR3 DNA is TGCGCCAGCAGCCAAGATGTCCAGCCTTTAGGCGTCCTGACTTTC. The chain combines TRBV4-3 with TRBJ2-6; no reliable D call. The V end lost 0 bases, the J end lost 12 bases, and 15 bases lay between the germline ends. Germline CDR1 is LGHNA and CDR2 is YSLEER. The CDR3 totals 15 residues.

In its sample, this clone was seen a few times. The chain is built from TRBV12-5 and TRBJ2-7, with a tentative D call TRBD1 (6 bases). Deletions cut 8 bases from V and 2 bases from J, with 13 bases between. The CDR3 runs to 13 residues. Germline values: CDR1 LGHNT, CDR2 FRNRAP. The CDR3 here is CASIRQEAYEQYF. The DNA for the CDR3 is TGTGCTAGTATTAGACAGGAAGCCTACGAGCAGTACTTC.

Remarks on this clone: Different DNA sequences within this sample yield the same CDR3. This chain links TRBV28 with TRBJ2-7; D uncertain. CDR1 and CDR2 (germline): MDHEN, SYDVKM. This CDR3 comprises 12 residues. Between the trimmed V and J ends, which lost 6 bases and 0 bases, there was a span of 6 bases. The CDR3 bases are TGTGCCAGCAGCCGCAACTCCTACGAGCAGTACTTC. Translated: CASSRNSYEQYF.

This chain connects TRBV27 to TRBJ1-5; 7 bases map to TRBD1. The CDR3 has 13 amino acids. The V gene's germline CDR1 is MNHEY and CDR2 SMNVEV (reference sequence). The V gene end was trimmed by 5 bases and the J gene end by 2 bases; junction bases not matched to a gene: 0. As DNA, the CDR3 is TGTGCCAGCAGTGGGACAGGCAATCAGCCCCAGCATTTT. It translates to CASSGTGNQPQHF.

This rearrangement joins TRBV14 to TRBJ1-1; the D gene is possibly TRBD1 (5 bases). V lost 4 bases, J lost 5 bases, and 11 bases lay in between. Germline-derived CDR1 and CDR2 are SGHDN and FVKESK. CDR3 length equals 13 residues. The CDR3 here is CASSRGEETEAFF. In DNA form, the CDR3 reads TGTGCCAGCAGCCGGGGGGAAGAGACTGAAGCTTTCTTT.

This clone was seen more than once but under ten times. The J gene is TRBJ1-5, the V gene TRBV30, with a possible D match to TRBD1 (5 bases). Germline CDR1 is GTSNPN and CDR2 is SVGIG (reference sequence). The CDR3 length is 15 residues. V shed 2 bases and J shed 3 bases, with 14 bases lying between them. This CDR3 is CAWSSGPLVNQPQHF. Written as DNA, the CDR3 is TGTGCCTGGAGTTCGGGACCCCTGGTCAATCAGCCCCAGCATTTT.

This chain joins TRBV6-4 and TRBJ1-2, with D possibly being TRBD1 (6 bases). The CDR3 has 12 amino acids. Germline V lookup: CDR1 MRHNA, CDR2 SNTAGT. Deletions cut 2 bases from V and 8 bases from J, with 9 bases between. For the CDR3, the DNA is TGTGCCAGCAGTGACGACAGGAAAGGCTACACCTTC. The encoded protein is CASSDDRKGYTF.

This chain uses TRBV10-3 with TRBJ2-3, with TRBD2 matching over 10 bases. The junction had 3 bases not matched to a gene; V was cut back by 6 bases and J by 0 bases. CDR3 length equals 15 residues. Germline V gives CDR1 ENHRY, CDR2 SYGVKD. The CDR3 loop reads CAIRVTSGSTDTQYF. CDR3 sequence (DNA): TGTGCCATCAGGGTGACTAGCGGGAGCACAGATACGCAGTATTTT.

This clone was observed a handful of times. V usage is TRBV29-1 and J usage is TRBJ1-1; no definite D call. The germline V and J ends were trimmed by 4 bases and 0 bases, with 12 bases remaining between them. CDR3 length: 14 residues. CDR1 and CDR2 from the germline V gene are SQVTM and ANQGSEA. CDR3 DNA: TGCAGCGTTGCCGGGAGACGGATGAACACTGAAGCTTTCTTT. Translated: CSVAGRRMNTEAFF. Complete variable domain (other parts from reference TRBV29-1 and TRBJ1-1): SAVISQKPSRDICQRGTSLTIQCQVDSQVTMMFWYRQQPGQSLTLIATANQGSEATYESGFVIDKFPISRPNLTFSTLTVSNMSPEDSSIYLCSVAGRRMNTEAFFGQGTRLTVV.

The table lists this clone with a few counts. This sequence joins TRBV7-2 and TRBJ2-6, with D possibly TRBD1 on 5 matching bases. The CDR3 consists of 15 residues. Per germline, CDR1 SGHTA and CDR2 FQGNSA. V lost 5 bases and J lost 0, with 8 bases in between. The CDR3 DNA is TGTGCCAGCAGCGTCGACAGCTCTGGGGCCAACGTCCTGACTTTC. Translated: CASSVDSSGANVLTF.

V and J are TRBV9 and TRBJ1-1; D is undetermined. The CDR3 loop spans 15 amino acids. V lost 0 bases, J lost 0 bases, and 9 bases lay in between. CDR1 is SGDLS, CDR2 YYNGEE, per germline. CDR3 nucleotide sequence: TGTGCCAGCAGCGTAGTTGGAGGGATGAACACTGAAGCTTTCTTT. It is translated as CASSVVGGMNTEAFF.

This clone was observed a few times. The gene calls are TRBV4-3 and TRBJ2-7; TRBD2 matches 10 bases. The CDR3 runs to 16 residues. V trimming: 0 bases; J trimming: 9 bases; junction bases outside the gene matches: 11. The germline gives CDR1 LGHNA, CDR2 YSLEER. CDR3 bases: TGCGCCAGCAGCCAAGATAGTAGCGGGGGGTACGAGCGGCAGTACTTC. As protein: CASSQDSSGGYERQYF.

This clone was counted only a few times. The chain is built from TRBV2 and TRBJ2-7; D gene uncertain. V was clipped by 6 bases and J by 6 bases, with 6 bases between them. The CDR3 extends over 10 amino acids. Germline CDR1 and CDR2: SNHLY and FYNNEI. CDR3 bases: TGTGCCAGCAGCGGTAGCGAGCAGTACTTC. Translation: CASSGSEQYF.

This clone was counted a few times. The chain joins TRBV5-5 to TRBJ1-5; TRBD1 might be the D (5 bases). Germline lookup yields CDR1 SGHKS and CDR2 YYEKEE (reference sequence). The CDR3 is 15 amino acids. The germline V and J ends were trimmed by 3 bases and 6 bases, with 16 bases remaining between them. The DNA for the CDR3 is TGTGCCAGCAGCTCCACCTTGATGGGGACTCAGCCCCAGCATTTT. As protein: CASSSTLMGTQPQHF.

The V and J genes are TRBV9 and TRBJ2-3, with 10 bases fitting TRBD2. The CDR3 has 17 residues. CDR1 and CDR2 (germline): SGDLS, YYNGEE. V lost 4 bases, J lost 3 bases, and 11 bases stayed unmatched. CDR3: CASSPQGSGGATDTQYF. CDR3 in DNA: TGTGCCAGCAGCCCTCAAGGGAGCGGGGGGGCGACAGATACGCAGTATTTT.

This sequence joins TRBV9 and TRBJ1-6; 9 bases are shared with TRBD1. CDR1 SGDLS and CDR2 YYNGEE come from the germline V gene. V shed 8 bases and J 5 bases; nucleotides not matched to a gene: 8. This CDR3 has 15 amino acids. The CDR3 here is CASSGQGRHNSPLHF. The DNA of the CDR3 is TGTGCCAGTTCGGGACAGGGACGCCATAATTCACCCCTCCACTTT.

The V call is TRBV27, the J call TRBJ2-6; 11 bases fit TRBD1. CDR3 size: 18 residues. CDR1 is MNHEY and CDR2 is SMNVEV in the germline V gene (reference sequence). J gave up 2 bases and V 7 bases, and 10 bases lay outside the gene matches. For the CDR3, the DNA is TGTGCCAGCATGTGGACAGGGGGCGCGGACCCTGGGGCCAACGTCCTGACTTTC. It yields the protein CASMWTGGADPGANVLTF.